This T cell receptor beta chain derives from a study of identical twins. cDNA molecules carried unique molecular identifiers, and template switching added a universal primer site. TCRdb processed the 5' RACE reads anew with MiXCR; each CDR3 protein has one entry. The sample carries some 630,000 distinct CDR3 sequences, roughly 6.6% recorded once. This clonotype occurred a few times. Antigen unknown. Germline CDR1 is ENHRY and CDR2 is SYGVKD. The CDR3 is 14 amino acids. V lost 10 bases to trimming and J lost 5 bases, with 18 bases between them. Overall study results and limits: The study based its conclusions on cross-sectional statistical analysis and did not follow the same donors.

The sample also formed part of further work on yellow fever vaccine responses in identical twins.

The clonotype comes from a woman aged 18-29 years in good health. The chain couples TRBV10-3 to TRBJ1-5, with D possibly being TRBD1 (6 bases). What was sequenced was PBMCs. CDR3 region: CATSSQGSYQPQHF. CDR3 bases: TGTGCCACCTCTTCACAGGGCAGCTATCAGCCCCAGCATTTT.